This T cell receptor (beta chain) originates from a study of T cell repertoires in cytomegalovirus infection. Germline V gene lookup returns CDR1 MNHEY and CDR2 SVGEGT. The V end lost 6 bases, the J end lost 0 bases, and 9 bases lay between the germline ends. The CDR3 extends over 14 amino acids. Notes on this clonotype: The antigen is not known.

TCRdb ran MiXCR on the reads and lists one entry per CDR3 protein. The sample holds more than 45,000 distinct CDR3 sequences, around 33% seen once. The material sequenced was PBMCs, sequenced either directly or after in vitro stimulation (not recorded which). The TCR sequence derives from a human donor in good health (CMV status not recorded). Some clones in this sample may be carry-over from other donors' samples. V is TRBV6-2 or TRBV6-3 and J is TRBJ2-1; D possibly uses TRBD1 or TRBD2 (5 bases each). The chain's CDR3 is CASRPGGSYNEQFF. CDR3 in DNA: TGTGCCAGCAGGCCTGGGGGCTCCTACAATGAGCAGTTCTTC.